This T cell receptor beta chain was recovered during a study of T cell responses to AZD1222 COVID-19 vaccine. The study, taken as a whole, reports: Only after the peak T cell response were repertoires sampled. Regions 160-218 and 743-854 held dominance among vaccine-associated CD4 TCRs, which spanned spike. Spike-specific TCR breadth and depth both grew after two AZD1222 doses. Reportedly, close to half of spike-specific TCRs are directed against unmutated variant regions.

This table comes from immunoSEQ multiplex PCR, and its TCRdb copy is limited to in-frame clones, with some not included. Of approximately 110,000 clones listed, about 90% are singletons. Worth noting for this clone: Its antigen is currently unknown.

The CDR3 length is 15 residues. Germline CDR1 and CDR2: LGHNA and YSLEER. V was cut by 0 bases and J by 8 bases, with 16 bases left in between. The chain uses TRBV4-3 and TRBJ1-2, with TRBD1 as a possible D gene (5 bases). This receptor was taken from an adult in good health. The sample was peripheral blood, taken on day 0 of AZD1222 vaccination. CDR3 in DNA: TGCGCCAGCAGCCAAGATAGAGGCAGGGTGCAGGGCTACACCTTC. It is translated as CASSQDRGRVQGYTF.